One sample yielded the 13 T cell receptor beta chains listed below, sequenced in a study of cytomegalovirus exposure and HLA in healthy donors. PCR involved 60 Vbeta and 13 Jbeta primers. Clones were read by immunoSEQ multiplex PCR, and TCRdb kept only the in-frame ones, dropping some. This sample has 90,000 to 130,000 clones, with around 78% found just once. The source material was PBMCs. Source of these receptors: a woman younger than 45 in good health and CMV-seronegative.

The chain has TRBV30 and TRBJ1-4; TRBD1 matches 7 bases. From germline, CDR1 is GTSNPN and CDR2 SVGIG (reference sequence). There are 19 residues in the CDR3. The trim removed 6 bases at V and 0 bases at J, leaving 19 bases unmatched. CDR3 in DNA: TGTGCCTGCGAATTAGGTGTGGTGGCAGGGGGTTCAACTAATGAAAAACTGTTTTTT. Protein: CACELGVVAGGSTNEKLFF.

CDR3 nucleotide sequence: TGTGCCAGCAGTGAAGCAACGGGAACTGAAGCTTTCTTT. This gives the protein CASSEATGTEAFF. V usage is TRBV6-1 and J usage is TRBJ1-1; D unresolved. The CDR3 consists of 13 residues. CDR1 is MNHNS, CDR2 SASEGT, per germline. Trimming took off 0 bases at V and 5 bases at J, with 7 bases between the two ends.

The sample holds a few counts of this clone. V and J are TRBV4-3 and TRBJ2-7; the D gene is possibly TRBD2 (6 bases). Trimming took 0 bases from V and 7 from J, leaving 13 bases between them. The CDR3 contains 14 residues. Germline CDR1 reads LGHNA; CDR2 reads YSLEER. CDR3: CASSQDSRREEQYF. The CDR3 DNA follows: TGCGCCAGCAGCCAAGATTCCAGGCGGGAAGAGCAGTACTTC.

This chain joins TRBV13 and TRBJ1-1; a weak D match, TRBD1 (6 bases). V was trimmed by 5 bases and J by 1 base, leaving 11 bases between them. This CDR3 is 14 amino acids long. Germline CDR1 is PRHDT and CDR2 is FYEKMQ (reference sequence). CDR3 protein: CASSRIQGNTEAFF. The CDR3 bases are TGTGCCAGCAGCCGTATACAGGGGAACACTGAAGCTTTCTTT.

This clone was observed a handful of times. The chain is built from TRBV7-2 and TRBJ1-1; D may be TRBD1 (6 bases). Trimming removed 2 bases from V and 0 bases from J, with 7 bases in between. CDR1 is SGHTA, CDR2 FQGNSA, per germline. This CDR3 is built from 14 residues. CDR3 region: CASSLNRVNTEAFF. In DNA form, the CDR3 reads TGTGCCAGCAGCTTAAACAGGGTGAACACTGAAGCTTTCTTT. Based on the CDR3 plus reference TRBV7-2 and TRBJ1-1, the full variable domain is GAGVSQSPSNKVTEKGKDVELRCDPISGHTALYWYRQSLGQGLEFLIYFQGNSAPDKSGLPSDRFSAERTGGSVSTLTIQRTQQEDSAVYLCASSLNRVNTEAFFGQGTRLTVV.

The chain uses TRBV7-2 and TRBJ2-5; 9 bases match TRBD2. Trimming at V came to 8 bases and at J to 1 base, leaving 11 bases not matched to a gene. The CDR3 runs 16 residues. CDR1 and CDR2 from the germline V gene are SGHTA and FQGNSA. CDR3 loop: CASQRIAGASQETQYF. The CDR3 bases are TGTGCCAGCCAACGAATAGCGGGAGCTAGCCAAGAGACCCAGTACTTC.

This clone was detected only a few times. The chain carries TRBV7-9 and TRBJ2-1, with 7 bases matching TRBD1. Per the germline V gene, CDR1 is SEHNR and CDR2 is FQNEAQ (reference sequence). The CDR3 totals 16 residues. The J segment lost 1 base and the V segment lost 4 bases, leaving 7 bases of the junction unmatched. As DNA, the CDR3 is TGTGCCAGCAGCTCCACAGGGGATAGTTCCTACAATGAGCAGTTCTTC. It is translated as CASSSTGDSSYNEQFF.

V is TRBV18 and J is TRBJ2-7; D ambiguous. The CDR3 consists of 13 residues. Per the germline V gene, CDR1 is KGHSH and CDR2 is LQKENI. V lost 2 bases to trimming and J lost 4 bases, with 9 bases between them. This CDR3 is CASSPTLTYEQYF. The CDR3, as DNA: TGTGCCAGCTCACCAACGCTGACATACGAGCAGTACTTC.

This clone has only a few counts. The V and J genes are TRBV5-4 and TRBJ2-5, with TRBD1 identical over 8 bases. Germline CDR1 SGHNT, CDR2 YYREEE (reference sequence). The junction had 9 bases not matched to a gene; V was cut back by 4 bases and J by 1 base. This CDR3 region has 16 residues. The CDR3 DNA follows: TGTGCCAGCAGCAAAGGACAGGGTGTGTCCCAAGAGACCCAGTACTTC. Its protein is CASSKGQGVSQETQYF.

The chain uses TRBV6-5 and TRBJ2-7; 12 positions agree with TRBD2. CDR3 length: 14 residues. Germline lookup yields CDR1 MNHEY and CDR2 SVGAGI. Trimming removed 6 bases from V and 6 bases from J; junction bases left unmatched: 6. CDR3 protein: CASSLLAGGREQYF. CDR3 nucleotide sequence: TGTGCCAGCAGCCTACTAGCGGGAGGTCGCGAGCAGTACTTC.

V usage is TRBV10-3 and J usage is TRBJ2-5; D is ambiguous. Germline V gene lookup returns CDR1 ENHRY and CDR2 SYGVKD. CDR3 length: 14 residues. The V end lost 0 bases, the J end lost 2 bases, and 7 bases lay between the germline ends. The CDR3, as DNA: TGTGCCATCAGTGAGTCTGGGCTTCAAGAGACCCAGTACTTC. Translated: CAISESGLQETQYF.

V and J are TRBV30 and TRBJ2-3; TRBD2 aligns across 7 bases. Germline CDR1 is GTSNPN and CDR2 is SVGIG (reference sequence). There are 15 residues in the CDR3. V lost 1 base and J lost 2; bases outside the gene matches: 6. DNA of the CDR3: TGTGCCTGGAGTGACCACAGCGGGATCACAGATACGCAGTATTTT. Translation: CAWSDHSGITDTQYF.

CDR3 amino acids: CASTAGGSYEQYF. CDR3 nucleotides: TGTGCTTCGACAGCGGGGGGATCCTACGAGCAGTACTTC. The genes are TRBV28 and TRBJ2-7, with 9 bases aligning to TRBD2. Germline V gene data show CDR1 as MDHEN and CDR2 as SYDVKM. The CDR3 runs 13 residues. Together with reference TRBV28 and TRBJ2-7, the CDR3 gives the full variable domain: DVKVTQSSRYLVKRTGEKVFLECVQDMDHENMFWYRQDPGLGLRLIYFSYDVKMKEKGDIPEGYSVSREKKERFSLILESASTNQTSMYLCASTAGGSYEQYFGPGTRLTVT.